The table lists the clone carrying this T cell receptor beta chain with a few counts. Antigen: not known. There are 16 residues in the CDR3. Germline-derived CDR1 and CDR2 are LGHNA and YSLEER. V was trimmed by 0 bases and J by 1 base, leaving 13 bases between them. The sample belongs to a study of T-cell reconstitution after alpha-beta-depleted transplantation in children. Whole-study findings and limits: Where alpha-beta T cells came from about two months after transplant was reportedly several hundred expanded graft clones. After transplant, high TCRbeta diversity at day 60 in some patients arose from surviving recipient T cells and thymic progenitors. A year had passed since transplant, and T-cell counts and diversity by then came mostly from newly produced T cells.

It was with unique molecular identifiers that the TCRbeta library was prepared. MiXCR, run by TCRdb on the PCR reads, gives a single entry per CDR3 protein. Of fewer than 450,000 distinct CDR3 sequences listed, 15% to 20% are singletons. The chain is built from TRBV4-3 and TRBJ2-7; D perhaps matches TRBD2 (7 bases). This sample comprised PBMCs, mostly from graft donor cells, obtained 360 days after TCRalphabeta/CD19-depleted stem cell transplant. The sequence derives from a male patient aged 2 to 10 who had a stem cell transplant for acute lymphoblastic leukemia, so the T cells may come from the graft donor. The CDR3 DNA reads TGCGCCAGCAGCCAAGATCACGGGGGGCAATCCTACGAGCAGTACTTC. This translates into CASSQDHGGQSYEQYF.